The clone carrying this T cell receptor (beta chain) was counted only a few times. These data come from a study of T cell repertoires in cytomegalovirus infection. Study overall: It was the public TCR beta signatures that indicated both CMV infection and matching HLA type.

CDR3 size: 15 residues. Trimming shortened V by 3 bases and J by 5 bases, and 20 bases separated the two germline ends. CDR1 and CDR2 (germline): SQVTM, ANQGSEA. Each CDR3 protein gets one entry after TCRdb re-called the reads with MiXCR. The table records around 450,000 distinct CDR3 sequences, about 10% of them present only once. This TCR derives from a human donor in good health (CMV status not recorded). Some clones in this sample may be carry-over from other donors' samples. The V and J genes are TRBV29-1 and TRBJ2-7; the D call may be TRBD1 or TRBD2 (5 bases each). Sequencing used PBMCs. The CDR3 DNA follows: TGCAGCGTTGAGCTCTCGGCCTACGTGGGGGACGAGCAGTACTTC. The encoded protein is CSVELSAYVGDEQYF.